This T cell receptor (beta chain) appears in the sequencing data of a study of T cell repertoires in cytomegalovirus infection. Germline assignment: CDR1 KGHDR and CDR2 SFDVKD. This CDR3 contains 13 residues. The V end was cut by 9 bases, the J end by 7 bases, with 15 bases between. Only a few counts were recorded for this clonotype. Its antigen is not known. The study's findings and limits: HLA-C-restricted CMV-specific TCR beta clonotypes were dominant in the ex vivo response. Summed public TCR beta family frequency identified CMV carriers bearing the relevant HLA.

TCRdb reprocessed the reads via MiXCR and lists one record per CDR3 protein. The sample shows 90,000 to 130,000 distinct CDR3 sequences, around 10% of them seen only once. The sequenced material came from PBMCs, sequenced either directly or after in vitro stimulation (not recorded which). The receptor's source is a human donor in good health (CMV status not recorded). Some clones in this sample may be carry-over from other donors' samples. The chain is built from TRBV24-1 and TRBJ2-1, with D perhaps TRBD1 (6 bases). In DNA, the CDR3 is TGTGCCACCGGGGGTCCAGGGGAGAATGAGCAGTTCTTC. Encoded protein: CATGGPGENEQFF.